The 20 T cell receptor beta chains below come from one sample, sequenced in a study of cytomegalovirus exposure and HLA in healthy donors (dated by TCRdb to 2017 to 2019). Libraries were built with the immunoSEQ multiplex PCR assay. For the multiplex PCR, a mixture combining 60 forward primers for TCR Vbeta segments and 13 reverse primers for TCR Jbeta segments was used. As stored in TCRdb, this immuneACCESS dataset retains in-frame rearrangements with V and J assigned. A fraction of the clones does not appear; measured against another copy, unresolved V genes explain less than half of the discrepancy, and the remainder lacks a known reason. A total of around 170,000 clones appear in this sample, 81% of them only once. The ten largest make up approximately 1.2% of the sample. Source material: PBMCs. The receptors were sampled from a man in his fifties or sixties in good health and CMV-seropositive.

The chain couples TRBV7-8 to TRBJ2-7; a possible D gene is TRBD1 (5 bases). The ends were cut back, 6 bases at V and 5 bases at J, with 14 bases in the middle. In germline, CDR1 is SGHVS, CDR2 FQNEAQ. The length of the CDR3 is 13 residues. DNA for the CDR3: TGTGCCAGCAGTTATTACAGGAGCGACGAGCAGTACTTC. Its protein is CASSYYRSDEQYF.

CDR3 in DNA: TGTGCCAGCAGTGGTCTAAGGGGGAACTATGGCTACACCTTC. Protein sequence: CASSGLRGNYGYTF. The chain combines TRBV25-1 with TRBJ1-2; perhaps TRBD1 as D (6 bases). V lost 4 bases, J lost 2 bases, and 11 bases lay in between. The CDR3 sequence is 14 residues long. Per the germline V gene, CDR1 is MGHDK and CDR2 is SYGVNS.

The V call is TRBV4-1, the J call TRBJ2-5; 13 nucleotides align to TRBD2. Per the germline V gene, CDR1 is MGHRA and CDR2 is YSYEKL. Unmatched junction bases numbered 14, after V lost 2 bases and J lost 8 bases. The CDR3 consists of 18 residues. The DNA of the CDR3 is TGCGCCAGCAGCCAACCTGCGACTAGCGGGGGGCCCTCCTTTACCCAGTACTTC. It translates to CASSQPATSGGPSFTQYF.

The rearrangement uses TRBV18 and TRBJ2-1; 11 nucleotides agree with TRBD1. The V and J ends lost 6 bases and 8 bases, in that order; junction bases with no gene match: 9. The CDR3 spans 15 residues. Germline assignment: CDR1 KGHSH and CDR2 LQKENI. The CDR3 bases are TGTGCCAGCTCCATAGGGACAGGGGGGCGAGATGAGCAGTTCTTC. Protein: CASSIGTGGRDEQFF.

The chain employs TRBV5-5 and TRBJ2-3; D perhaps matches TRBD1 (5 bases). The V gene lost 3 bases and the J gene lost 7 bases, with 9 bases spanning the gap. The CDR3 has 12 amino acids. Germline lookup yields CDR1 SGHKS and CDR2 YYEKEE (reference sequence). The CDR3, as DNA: TGTGCCAGCAGCTCCCAGGGTTATACGCAGTATTTT. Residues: CASSSQGYTQYF. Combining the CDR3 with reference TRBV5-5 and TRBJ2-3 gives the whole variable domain DAGVTQSPTHLIKTRGQQVTLRCSPISGHKSVSWYQQVLGQGPQFIFQYYEKEERGRGNFPDRFSARQFPNYSSELNVNALLLGDSALYLCASSSQGYTQYFGPGTRLTVL.

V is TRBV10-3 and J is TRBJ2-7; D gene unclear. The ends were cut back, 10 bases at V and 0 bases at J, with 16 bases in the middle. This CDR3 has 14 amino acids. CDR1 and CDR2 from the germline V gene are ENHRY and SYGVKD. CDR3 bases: TGTGCCAGCACAGACGTTCGAAGCTCCTACGAGCAGTACTTC. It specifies CASTDVRSSYEQYF.

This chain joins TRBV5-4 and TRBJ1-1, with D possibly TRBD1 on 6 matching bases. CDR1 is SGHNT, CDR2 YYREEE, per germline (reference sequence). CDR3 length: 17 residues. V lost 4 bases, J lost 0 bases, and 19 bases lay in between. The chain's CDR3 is CASSPGGRLSMNTEAFF. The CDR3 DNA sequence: TGTGCCAGCAGCCCTGGGGGCCGACTCTCAATGAACACTGAAGCTTTCTTT. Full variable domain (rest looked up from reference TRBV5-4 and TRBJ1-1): ETGVTQSPTHLIKTRGQQVTLRCSSQSGHNTVSWYQQALGQGPQFIFQYYREEENGRGNFPPRFSGLQFPNYSSELNVNALELDDSALYLCASSPGGRLSMNTEAFFGQGTRLTVV.

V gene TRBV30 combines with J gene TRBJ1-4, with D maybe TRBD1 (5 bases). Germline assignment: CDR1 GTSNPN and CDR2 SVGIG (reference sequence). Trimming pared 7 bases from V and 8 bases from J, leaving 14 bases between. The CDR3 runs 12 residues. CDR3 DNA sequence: TGTGCCTATTCCAGGGAGGGCGAAAAACTGTTTTTT. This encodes CAYSREGEKLFF.

DNA of the CDR3: TGTGCCAGCAGTTCACCGGGACAGAGCTCTGGAAACACCATATATTTT. Translation gives CASSSPGQSSGNTIYF. This rearrangement joins TRBV28 to TRBJ1-3; 7 positions match TRBD1. With 4 bases clipped from V and 0 bases from J, the junction kept 6 bases outside the gene matches. Per germline, CDR1 MDHEN and CDR2 SYDVKM. The CDR3 contains 16 residues.

CDR3 amino acids: CASSLGQGREQYF. CDR3 bases: TGTGCCAGCAGCCTGGGACAGGGAAGGGAGCAGTACTTC. The chain carries TRBV11-2 and TRBJ2-7; 9 nucleotides match TRBD1. The CDR3 is made up of 13 amino acids. CDR1 is SGHAT and CDR2 is FQNNGV in the germline V gene. Losses at the gene ends were 5 bases for V and 7 bases for J; bases not matched to a gene: 6.

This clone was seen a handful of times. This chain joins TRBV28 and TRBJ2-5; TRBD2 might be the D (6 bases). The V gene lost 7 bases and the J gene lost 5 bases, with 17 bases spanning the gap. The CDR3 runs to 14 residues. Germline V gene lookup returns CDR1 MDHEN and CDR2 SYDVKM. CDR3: CASTLGGVGETQYF. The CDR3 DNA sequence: TGTGCCAGCACCTTAGGAGGGGTGGGGGAGACCCAGTACTTC.

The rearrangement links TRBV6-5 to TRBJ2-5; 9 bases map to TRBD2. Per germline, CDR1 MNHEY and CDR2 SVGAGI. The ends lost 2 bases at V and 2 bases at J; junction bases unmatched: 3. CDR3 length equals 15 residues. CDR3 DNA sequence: TGTGCCAGCAGTTACCTTAGCGGGGGTCAAGAGACCCAGTACTTC. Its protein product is CASSYLSGGQETQYF.

The CDR3 DNA reads TGTGCCAGCAGCGTAGCAGGGTGGAATCAGCCCCAGCATTTT. Its translation is CASSVAGWNQPQHF. The V gene is TRBV9, the J gene TRBJ1-5, with D possibly matching TRBD1 (5 bases). The germline CDR1 and CDR2 sequences are SGDLS and YYNGEE. V was clipped by 0 bases and J by 4 bases, with 8 bases between them. The CDR3 length is 14 residues.

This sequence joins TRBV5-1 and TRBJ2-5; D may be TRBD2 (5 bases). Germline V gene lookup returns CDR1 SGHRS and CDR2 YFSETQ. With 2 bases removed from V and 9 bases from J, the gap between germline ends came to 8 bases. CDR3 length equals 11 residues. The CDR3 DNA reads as TGCGCCAGCAGCTTATTGGGAGCCCAGTACTTC. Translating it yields CASSLLGAQYF.

The CDR3 loop reads CASSSDVRGEQYF. In nucleotides, the CDR3 is TGTGCCAGCAGCTCCGACGTCCGGGGGGAGCAGTACTTC. The V gene is TRBV9, the J gene TRBJ2-7; possible D gene TRBD2, 6 bases. The V end lost 4 bases, the J end lost 7 bases, and 15 bases lay between the germline ends. CDR3 length: 13 residues. Germline V gene sequence: CDR1 SGDLS, CDR2 YYNGEE.

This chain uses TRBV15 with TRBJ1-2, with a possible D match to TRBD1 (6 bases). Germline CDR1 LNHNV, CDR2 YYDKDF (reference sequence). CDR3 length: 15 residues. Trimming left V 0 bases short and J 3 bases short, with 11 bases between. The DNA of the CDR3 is TGTGCCACCAGCAGAGATGGGCAGGGGCACTATGGCTACACCTTC. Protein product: CATSRDGQGHYGYTF.

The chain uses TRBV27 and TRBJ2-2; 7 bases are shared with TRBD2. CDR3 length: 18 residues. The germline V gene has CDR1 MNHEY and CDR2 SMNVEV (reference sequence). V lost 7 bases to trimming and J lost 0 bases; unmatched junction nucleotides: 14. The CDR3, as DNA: TGTGCCAGCAAGTCCTCGGGCGGGGGAAACTCGAACACCGGGGAGCTGTTTTTT. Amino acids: CASKSSGGGNSNTGELFF.

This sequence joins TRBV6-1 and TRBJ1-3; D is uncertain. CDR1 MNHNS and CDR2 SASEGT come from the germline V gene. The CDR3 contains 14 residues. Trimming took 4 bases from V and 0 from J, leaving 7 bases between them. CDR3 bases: TGTGCCAGCAGTGGCACACGCTCTGGAAACACCATATATTTT. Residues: CASSGTRSGNTIYF.

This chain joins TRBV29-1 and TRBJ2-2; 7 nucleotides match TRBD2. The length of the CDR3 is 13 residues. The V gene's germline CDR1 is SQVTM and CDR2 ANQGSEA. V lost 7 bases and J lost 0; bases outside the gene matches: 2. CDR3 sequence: CSAGGTNTGELFF. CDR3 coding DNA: TGCAGCGCCGGGGGGACGAACACCGGGGAGCTGTTTTTT.

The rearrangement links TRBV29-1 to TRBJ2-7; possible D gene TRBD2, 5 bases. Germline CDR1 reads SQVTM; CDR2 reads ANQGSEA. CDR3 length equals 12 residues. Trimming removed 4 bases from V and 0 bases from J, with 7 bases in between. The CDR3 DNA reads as TGCAGCGTTGCGGGGAGCTCCTACGAGCAGTACTTC. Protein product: CSVAGSSYEQYF.